The next 18 T cell receptor beta chains were all read from a single sample in a study of beta chain features in type 1 diabetes. As every portion of the isolated RNA was reverse transcribed, the sequencing read expressed TCRB transcripts. The method was immunoSEQ multiplex PCR; TCRdb's version includes in-frame clones alone and lacks a portion of them. The table lists almost 250,000 clones, roughly 15% of them singletons. The sequencing input was naive CD4+ T cells from blood. These receptors all stem from a woman aged 40 to 55 in good health.

This clone was seen only a few times. V is TRBV5-1 and J is TRBJ2-3; D perhaps matches TRBD1 (5 bases). This CDR3 has 14 residues. With 0 bases removed from V and 3 bases from J, the gap between germline ends came to 8 bases. Looked up from germline, CDR1 is SGHRS and CDR2 is YFSETQ. The CDR3 nucleotides are TGCGCCAGCAGCTTGGCCCAGGGTACAGATACGCAGTATTTT. Translation: CASSLAQGTDTQYF.

The J gene is TRBJ2-7, the V gene TRBV5-1; TRBD1 agrees at 12 bases. The CDR3 spans 15 residues. Germline-derived CDR1 and CDR2 are SGHRS and YFSETQ. Trimming at V came to 4 bases and at J to 4 bases, leaving 6 bases not matched to a gene. CDR3 nucleotides: TGCGCCAGCAGCCCCGAGGGACAGGGGGCTTACGAGCAGTACTTC. As protein: CASSPEGQGAYEQYF. The full variable domain, its missing parts supplied by reference TRBV5-1 and TRBJ2-7, is KAGVTQTPRYLIKTRGQQVTLSCSPISGHRSVSWYQQTPGQGLQFLFEYFSETQRNKGNFPGRFSGRQFSNSRSEMNVSTLELGDSALYLCASSPEGQGAYEQYFGPGTRLTVT.

This clone was counted only a few times. The CDR3 spells CASTKEGVFGTPSYNEQFF. CDR3 sequence (DNA): TGTGCCAGCACCAAAGAGGGGGTGTTCGGGACACCTTCCTACAATGAGCAGTTCTTC. This chain connects TRBV14 to TRBJ2-1; possibly TRBD1 for D (6 bases). Germline loops: CDR1 SGHDN, CDR2 FVKESK. The V and J ends lost 7 bases and 1 base respectively, with 26 bases between them. The CDR3 extends over 19 amino acids.

This clone occurred a few times. The V call is TRBV6-6, the J call TRBJ2-7, with 10 bases aligning to TRBD2. V gave up 10 bases and J gave up 4 bases; unmatched junction bases: 7. CDR3 size: 13 residues. Germline values: CDR1 MNHNY, CDR2 SVGAGI (reference sequence). This CDR3 is CATKRGGEYEQYF. DNA of the CDR3: TGTGCCACAAAGCGGGGGGGTGAATACGAGCAGTACTTC.

CDR3 coding DNA: TGTGCTAGTGGTACGGACTCCTTAGGGCAGTTCTTC. As protein: CASGTDSLGQFF. V usage is TRBV12-5 and J usage is TRBJ2-1, with D possibly being TRBD2 (5 bases). V was pared by 5 bases and J by 12 bases, with 14 bases between. CDR1 and CDR2 (germline): LGHNT, FRNRAP. The CDR3 spans 12 residues.

The V gene is TRBV7-2, the J gene TRBJ1-5, with D maybe TRBD1 (6 bases). Trimming stripped 4 bases from V and 4 bases from J, with 8 bases between. CDR3 length: 13 amino acids. The germline V gene has CDR1 SGHTA and CDR2 FQGNSA. The CDR3 is CASSSQGNQPQHF. CDR3 DNA: TGTGCCAGCAGCTCCCAGGGGAATCAGCCCCAGCATTTT. Based on the CDR3 plus reference TRBV7-2 and TRBJ1-5, the full variable domain is GAGVSQSPSNKVTEKGKDVELRCDPISGHTALYWYRQSLGQGLEFLIYFQGNSAPDKSGLPSDRFSAERTGGSVSTLTIQRTQQEDSAVYLCASSSQGNQPQHFGDGTRLSIL.

The chain links TRBV19 to TRBJ2-2; D is possibly TRBD1 (6 bases). The CDR3 has 16 residues. Trimming left V 5 bases short and J 0 bases short, with 13 bases between. Germline V gene lookup returns CDR1 LNHDA and CDR2 SQIVND (reference sequence). In nucleotides, the CDR3 is TGTGCCAGTAGTGCCCGACAGGAGCCGAACACCGGGGAGCTGTTTTTT. This sequence encodes CASSARQEPNTGELFF.

The chain joins TRBV5-1 to TRBJ2-3, with TRBD2 as a possible D gene (5 bases). The CDR3 spans 15 residues. The V gene's germline CDR1 is SGHRS and CDR2 YFSETQ. The germline V and J ends were trimmed by 1 base and 6 bases, with 15 bases remaining between them. CDR3 in DNA: TGCGCCAGCAGCTTGAGGCGGGTGCCCACGGATACGCAGTATTTT. Protein: CASSLRRVPTDTQYF.

The table lists this clone with a few counts. The rearrangement uses TRBV29-1 and TRBJ2-2, with 10 bases matching TRBD2. Germline CDR1 and CDR2: SQVTM and ANQGSEA. The CDR3 spans 14 residues. Trimming took 5 bases from V and 1 from J; bases not matched to a gene: 1. Here the CDR3 reads CSVRLAGNTGELFF. Written as DNA, the CDR3 is TGCAGCGTTCGACTAGCGGGGAACACCGGGGAGCTGTTTTTT.

The table lists this clone with a few counts. The rearrangement links TRBV5-4 to TRBJ2-7; D not certain. Trimming removed 0 bases at V and 2 bases at J, with 6 bases between. The CDR3 length is 13 residues. Looked up from germline, CDR1 is SGHNT and CDR2 is YYREEE (reference sequence). CDR3 in DNA: TGTGCCAGCAGCTTGGTTACAGCCTACGAGCAGTACTTC. Its protein is CASSLVTAYEQYF.

V is TRBV9 and J is TRBJ1-6; no definite D call. The germline CDR1 and CDR2 sequences are SGDLS and YYNGEE. V was clipped by 0 bases and J by 6 bases, with 10 bases between them. The CDR3 is 15 residues long. The CDR3 protein is CASSVVGSTNSPLHF. Here the CDR3 DNA reads TGTGCCAGCAGCGTAGTGGGCAGTACTAATTCACCCCTCCACTTT.

This sequence joins TRBV5-8 and TRBJ1-5; D remains ambiguous. This CDR3 contains 11 residues. The germline V gene has CDR1 SGHTS and CDR2 YDEGEE. V was cut by 1 base and J by 6 bases, with 2 bases left in between. This CDR3 is CASSLRQPQHF. The CDR3 DNA follows: TGTGCCAGCAGCTTGCGTCAGCCCCAGCATTTT.

The chain couples TRBV25-1 to TRBJ1-4; D call uncertain. Trimming took off 1 base at V and 8 bases at J, with 11 bases between the two ends. CDR3 length: 14 residues. Germline CDR1 MGHDK, CDR2 SYGVNS. The CDR3 here is CASSESRVEEKLFF. CDR3 sequence (DNA): TGTGCCAGCAGTGAATCGAGGGTAGAGGAAAAACTGTTTTTT.

The J gene is TRBJ1-3, the V gene TRBV7-8, with 7 positions matching TRBD1. Germline V CDR1 and CDR2: SGHVS, FQNEAQ. CDR3 length equals 21 residues. The ends lost 5 bases at V and 2 bases at J; junction bases unmatched: 24. CDR3 DNA sequence: TGTGCCAGCAGCCACCGAAACCTACAGGGGCCGCTCGGTACTGCTGGAAACACCATATATTTT. Amino acid sequence: CASSHRNLQGPLGTAGNTIYF. The full variable domain, its missing parts supplied by reference TRBV7-8 and TRBJ1-3, is GAGVSQSPRYKVAKRGQDVALRCDPISGHVSLFWYQQALGQGPEFLTYFQNEAQLDKSGLPSDRFFAERPEGSVSTLKIQRTQQEDSAVYLCASSHRNLQGPLGTAGNTIYFGEGSWLTVV.

The chain is built from TRBV2 and TRBJ2-1; D might be TRBD2 (7 bases). Germline CDR1 is SNHLY and CDR2 is FYNNEI. Trimming removed 6 bases at V and 8 bases at J, with 14 bases between. The CDR3 length is 13 residues. The CDR3 reads CASRPGGIDEQFF. CDR3 coding DNA: TGTGCCAGCAGGCCGGGGGGCATCGATGAGCAGTTCTTC.

To note about this clone: The sample contains more than one DNA sequence encoding this CDR3. The chain combines TRBV5-1 with TRBJ1-1, with D unclear. The germline V gene has CDR1 SGHRS and CDR2 YFSETQ. The CDR3 is 13 residues long. Trimming left V 2 bases short and J 1 base short, with 6 bases between. CDR3 bases: TGCGCCAGCAGCTTTCGGGAGAACACTGAAGCTTTCTTT. Protein sequence: CASSFRENTEAFF.

V and J are TRBV2 and TRBJ1-6; 8 bases line up with TRBD1. This CDR3 is 13 amino acids long. The J segment lost 7 bases and the V segment lost 6 bases, leaving 2 bases of the junction unmatched. The germline V gene encodes CDR1 SNHLY and CDR2 FYNNEI. In DNA form, the CDR3 reads TGTGCCAGCAGCGGGACAGGAAATTCACCCCTCCACTTT. This sequence encodes CASSGTGNSPLHF.

This clone was found a few times. The chain is built from TRBV9 and TRBJ2-5, with 8 bases matching TRBD1. Trimming removed 4 bases from V and 5 bases from J; junction bases left unmatched: 4. Germline assignment: CDR1 SGDLS and CDR2 YYNGEE. The CDR3 length is 13 residues. CDR3 amino acids: CASSLGQGETQYF. For the CDR3, the DNA is TGTGCCAGCAGCCTAGGACAGGGCGAGACCCAGTACTTC.